This T cell receptor (beta chain) was identified during a study of response to subunit inactivated influenza vaccine. The CDR3 totals 12 residues. The ends were cut back, 9 bases at V and 8 bases at J, with 13 bases in the middle. This clonotype appeared many times. Its specificity is unknown. Study results and caveats: Each seasonal flu vaccination may recruit only limited new T cells, authors suggested.

TCRdb processed the RT-PCR reads anew with MiXCR; each CDR3 protein has one entry. Of roughly 570,000 distinct CDR3 sequences in the sample, over 10% are singletons; the top ten hold 10% to 15%. The specimen was PBMCs from blood, collected 45 days after vaccination. This TCR derives from a man over 45 who received an inactivated influenza vaccine. The V and J genes are TRBV12-3 or TRBV12-4 and TRBJ1-4; D remains unclear. The CDR3 spells CASRKAREKLFF. CDR3 nucleotide sequence: TGTGCCAGTCGGAAGGCGCGGGAAAAACTGTTTTTT.